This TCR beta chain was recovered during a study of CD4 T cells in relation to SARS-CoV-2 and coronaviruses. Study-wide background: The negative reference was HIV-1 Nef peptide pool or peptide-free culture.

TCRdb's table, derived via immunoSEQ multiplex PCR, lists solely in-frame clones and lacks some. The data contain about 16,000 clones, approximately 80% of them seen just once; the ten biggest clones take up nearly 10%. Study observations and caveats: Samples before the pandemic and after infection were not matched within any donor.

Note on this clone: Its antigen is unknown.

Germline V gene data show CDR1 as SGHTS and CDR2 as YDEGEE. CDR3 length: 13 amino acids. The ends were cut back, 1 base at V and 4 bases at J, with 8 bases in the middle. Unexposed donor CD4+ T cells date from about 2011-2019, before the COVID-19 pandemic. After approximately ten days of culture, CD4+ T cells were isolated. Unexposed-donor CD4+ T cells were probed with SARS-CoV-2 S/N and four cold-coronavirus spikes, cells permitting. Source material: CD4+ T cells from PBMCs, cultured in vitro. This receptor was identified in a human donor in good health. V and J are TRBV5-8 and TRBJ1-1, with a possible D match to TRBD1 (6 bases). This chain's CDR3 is CASSLTDSTEAFF. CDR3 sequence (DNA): TGTGCCAGCAGCTTGACGGACAGCACTGAAGCTTTCTTT. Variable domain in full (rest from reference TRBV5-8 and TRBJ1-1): EAGVTQSPTHLIKTRGQQATLRCSPISGHTSVYWYQQALGLGLQFLLWYDEGEERNRGNFPPRFSGRQFPNYSSELNVNALELEDSALYLCASSLTDSTEAFFGQGTRLTVV.